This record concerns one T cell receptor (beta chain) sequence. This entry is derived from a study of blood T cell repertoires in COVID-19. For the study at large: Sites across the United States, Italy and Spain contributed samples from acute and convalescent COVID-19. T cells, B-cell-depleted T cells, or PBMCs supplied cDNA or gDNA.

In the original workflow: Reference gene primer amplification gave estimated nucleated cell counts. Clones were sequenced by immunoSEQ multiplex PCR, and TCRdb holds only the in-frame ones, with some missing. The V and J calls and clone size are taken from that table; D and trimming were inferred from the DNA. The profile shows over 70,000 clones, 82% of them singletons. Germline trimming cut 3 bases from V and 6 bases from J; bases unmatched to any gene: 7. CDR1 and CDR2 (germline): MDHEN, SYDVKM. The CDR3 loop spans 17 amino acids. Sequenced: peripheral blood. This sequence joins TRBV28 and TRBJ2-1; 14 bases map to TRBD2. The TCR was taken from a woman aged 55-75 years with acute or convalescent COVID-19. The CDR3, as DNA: TGTGCCAGCAGTTTCTTCCGACTAGCGGGGGGGCGCAATGAGCAGTTCTTC. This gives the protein CASSFFRLAGGRNEQFF.